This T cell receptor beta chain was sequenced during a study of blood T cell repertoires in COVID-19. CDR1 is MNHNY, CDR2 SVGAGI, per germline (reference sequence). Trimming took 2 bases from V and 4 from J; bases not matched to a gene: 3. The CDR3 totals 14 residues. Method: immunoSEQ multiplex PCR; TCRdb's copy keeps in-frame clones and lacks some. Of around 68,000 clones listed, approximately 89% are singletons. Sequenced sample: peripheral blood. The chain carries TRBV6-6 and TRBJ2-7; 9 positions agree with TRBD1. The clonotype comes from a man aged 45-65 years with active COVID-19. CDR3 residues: CASSYGTGNYEQYF. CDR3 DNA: TGTGCCAGCAGTTACGGGACAGGGAATTACGAGCAGTACTTC.